This T cell receptor (beta chain) was sequenced in a study of blood T cell repertoires in COVID-19. Study in general: Both acute and convalescent COVID-19 samples were obtained from the United States, Italy and Spain.

The CDR3 covers 13 residues. Germline V gene sequence: CDR1 SGHNT, CDR2 YYREEE (reference sequence). V dropped 4 bases and J dropped 5; count of bases not matched to a gene: 4. In the original analysis: Amplifying reference gene primers gave estimates of nucleated cell counts. Sequenced by immunoSEQ multiplex PCR; TCRdb stores in-frame clones only, minus some. V and J calls and clone size are as listed in that table; D and trimming were resolved from the DNA. The profile shows 200,000 to 300,000 clones, roughly 80% of them singletons. A word on this clone: Other DNA sequences of this sample code for an identical CDR3.

The clonotype originates from a woman older than 75 with acute or convalescent COVID-19. The specimen sequenced was peripheral blood. The rearrangement links TRBV5-4 to TRBJ1-2; 8 bases match TRBD1. The CDR3 loop is CASSRGQGYGYTF. In DNA, the CDR3 is TGTGCCAGCAGCCGCGGACAGGGTTATGGCTACACCTTC.